The entry below gives a single TCR beta chain sequence along with its context. As yet, its antigen is unknown. These data originate in a study of CD4 T cells in relation to SARS-CoV-2 and coronaviruses. The CDR3 has 14 residues. V shed 6 bases and J 8 bases; nucleotides not matched to a gene: 11. In germline, CDR1 is SQVTM, CDR2 ANQGSEA. Profiling relied on immunoSEQ multiplex PCR, and the TCRdb table lists in-frame clones only, not all of them. The sample consists of tens of thousands of clones, less than 75% of them appearing once. Unexposed donor CD4+ T cells date from about 2010-2019, before the COVID-19 pandemic. CD4+ T cells were isolated from the cells after 10 days of culture.

The sequence was collected from a human donor in good health. The sample taken for sequencing was CD4+ T cells from PBMCs, cultured in vitro. This chain links TRBV29-1 with TRBJ1-2; 11 positions match TRBD1. CDR3 sequence (DNA): TGCAGCGTAAGTCGGACAGGGGGCATCTCGGGCTACACCTTC. It is translated as CSVSRTGGISGYTF.